Sequencing of this T cell receptor beta chain was carried out in a study of graft-versus-host responses after intestinal transplantation. At the level of the study: Recipients obtained multivisceral, liver-intestinal, or isolated intestinal transplants.

This table comes from immunoSEQ multiplex PCR, and its TCRdb copy is limited to in-frame clones, with some not included. The sample includes 95,000 to 100,000 clones, about 83% of them seen just once. For this clone: Antigen specificity is unknown.

CDR1 and CDR2 (germline): SGHRS, YFSETQ. Trimming pared 0 bases from V and 5 bases from J, leaving 11 bases between. This CDR3 is 14 amino acids long. Findings and limits, study-wide: After transplant, early declines in HvG clones were associated with peak levels of circulating GvH clones.

This clonotype was obtained from a human patient who received an intestinal transplant, so some T cells may come from the graft donor. The rearrangement uses TRBV5-1 and TRBJ2-5; D is tentatively TRBD1 or TRBD2 (5 bases each). The input for sequencing was PBMCs, taken 255 days after intestinal transplant. The CDR3, as DNA: TGCGCCAGCAGCTTGGATATAGGGGAGGAGACCCAGTACTTC. Translated, it gives CASSLDIGEETQYF.